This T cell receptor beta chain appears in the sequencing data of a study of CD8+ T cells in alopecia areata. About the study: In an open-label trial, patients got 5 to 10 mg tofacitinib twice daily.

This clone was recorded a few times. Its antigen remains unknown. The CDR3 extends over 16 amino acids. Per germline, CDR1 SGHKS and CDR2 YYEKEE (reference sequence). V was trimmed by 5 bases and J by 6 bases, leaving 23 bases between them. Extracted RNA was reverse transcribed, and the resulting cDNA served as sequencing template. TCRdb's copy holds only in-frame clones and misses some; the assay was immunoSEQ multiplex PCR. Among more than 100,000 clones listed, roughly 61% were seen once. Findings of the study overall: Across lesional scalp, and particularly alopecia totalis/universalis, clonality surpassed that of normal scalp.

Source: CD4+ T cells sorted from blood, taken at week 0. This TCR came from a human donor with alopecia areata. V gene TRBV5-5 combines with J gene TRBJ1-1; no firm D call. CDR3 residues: CASRPAGVWVGSEAFF. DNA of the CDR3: TGTGCCAGCAGGCCTGCGGGTGTCTGGGTGGGATCTGAAGCTTTCTTT.